This T cell receptor beta chain is drawn from a study of blood T cells in healthy people across ages. Per sample, at least 6 micrograms of total RNA were extracted. This clonotype came up a few times. A sample-barcoded 5' primer and a J-beta primer mix were used in a second PCR of about 7 to 11 cycles. TCRdb passed the 5' RACE reads through MiXCR, listing each CDR3 protein once. The sample yields 760,000 or so distinct CDR3 sequences, 20% to 25% seen once. V was trimmed by 5 bases and J by 5 bases, leaving 9 bases between them. CDR3 size: 12 residues. This sample also belongs to another study, concerning T cells of mothers and their children. That work contributes: All donors were healthy and Caucasian; they were a few mothers and their six children.

The TCR was taken from a boy between 10 and 17 years old in good health. Sequencing used blood. The chain recombines TRBV12-3 or TRBV12-4 with TRBJ2-5; the D gene is possibly TRBD2 (6 bases). CDR3 sequence (DNA): TGTGCCAGCAGTCGGGGGTTTGAGACCCAGTACTTC. Translated: CASSRGFETQYF.